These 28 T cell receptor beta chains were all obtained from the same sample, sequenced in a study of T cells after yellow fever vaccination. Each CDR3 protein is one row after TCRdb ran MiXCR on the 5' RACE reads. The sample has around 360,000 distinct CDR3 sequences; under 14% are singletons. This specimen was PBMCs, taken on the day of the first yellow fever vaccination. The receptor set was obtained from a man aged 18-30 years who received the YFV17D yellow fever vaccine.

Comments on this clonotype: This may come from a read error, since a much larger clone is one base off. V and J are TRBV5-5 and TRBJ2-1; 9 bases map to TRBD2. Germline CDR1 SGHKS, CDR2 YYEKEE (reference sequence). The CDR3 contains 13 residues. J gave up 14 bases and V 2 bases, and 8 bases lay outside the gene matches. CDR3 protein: CASSFLAGGSEFF. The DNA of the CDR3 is TGTGCCAGCAGCTTTCTTGCGGGGGGGTCGGAGTTCTTC.

CDR3 residues: CASSPVPRTGELFF. CDR3 nucleotide sequence: TGCGCCAGCAGCCCCGTCCCGCGCACCGGGGAGCTGTTTTTT. The chain couples TRBV4-1 to TRBJ2-2, with no clear D. This CDR3 is built from 14 residues. CDR1 and CDR2 (germline): MGHRA, YSYEKL. V was clipped by 4 bases and J by 4 bases, with 10 bases between them.

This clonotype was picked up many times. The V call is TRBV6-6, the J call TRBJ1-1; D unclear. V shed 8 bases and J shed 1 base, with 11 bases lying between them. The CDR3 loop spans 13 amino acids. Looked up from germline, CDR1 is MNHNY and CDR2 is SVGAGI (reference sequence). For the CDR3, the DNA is TGTGCCAGCTCTTTACCGGGGAACACTGAAGCTTTCTTT. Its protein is CASSLPGNTEAFF.

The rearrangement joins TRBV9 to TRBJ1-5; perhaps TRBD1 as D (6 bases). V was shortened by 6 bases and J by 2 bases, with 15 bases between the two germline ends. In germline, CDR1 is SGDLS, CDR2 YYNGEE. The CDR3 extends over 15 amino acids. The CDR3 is CASTKGYRGNQPQHF. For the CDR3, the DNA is TGTGCCAGCACCAAAGGGTACAGGGGCAATCAGCCCCAGCATTTT.

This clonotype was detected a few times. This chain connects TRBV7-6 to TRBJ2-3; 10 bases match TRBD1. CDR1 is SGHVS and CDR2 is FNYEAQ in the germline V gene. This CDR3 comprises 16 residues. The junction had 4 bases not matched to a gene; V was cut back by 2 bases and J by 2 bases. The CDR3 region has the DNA TGTGCCAGCAGCTTAAGACAGGGGGCGTTCACAGATACGCAGTATTTT. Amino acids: CASSLRQGAFTDTQYF.

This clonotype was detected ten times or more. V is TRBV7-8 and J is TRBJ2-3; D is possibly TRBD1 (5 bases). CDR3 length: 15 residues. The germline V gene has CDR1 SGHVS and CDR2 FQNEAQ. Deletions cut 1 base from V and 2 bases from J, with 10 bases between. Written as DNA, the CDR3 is TGTGCCAGCAGCTTAGAAGGGGCCGCCACAGATACGCAGTATTTT. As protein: CASSLEGAATDTQYF.

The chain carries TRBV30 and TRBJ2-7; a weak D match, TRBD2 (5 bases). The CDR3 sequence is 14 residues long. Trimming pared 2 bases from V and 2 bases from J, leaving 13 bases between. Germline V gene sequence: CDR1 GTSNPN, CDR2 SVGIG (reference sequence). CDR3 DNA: TGTGCCTGGAGTAGGACGTTGGAGGCCTACGAGCAGTACTTC. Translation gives CAWSRTLEAYEQYF.

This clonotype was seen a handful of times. The CDR3 bases are TGTGCCAGCAGGGTAGGGGCTGGGGCCAACGTCCTGACTTTC. Its protein is CASRVGAGANVLTF. The chain links TRBV12-3 or TRBV12-4 to TRBJ2-6; tentative D call: TRBD1 (5 bases). Trimming took off 6 bases at V and 2 bases at J, with 8 bases between the two ends. The CDR3 is made up of 14 amino acids.

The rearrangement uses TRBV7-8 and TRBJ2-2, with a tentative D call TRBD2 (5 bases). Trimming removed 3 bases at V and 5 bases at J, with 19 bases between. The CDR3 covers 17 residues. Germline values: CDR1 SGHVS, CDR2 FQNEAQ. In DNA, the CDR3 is TGTGCCAGCAGCTTGGTGCGAGGGAACTTGAGGACCGGGGAGCTGTTTTTT. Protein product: CASSLVRGNLRTGELFF.

CDR3 coding DNA: TGTGCCAGCAGTTTACCGGGACAGGGGTCCACCGGGGAGCTGTTTTTT. As protein: CASSLPGQGSTGELFF. The chain links TRBV27 to TRBJ2-2; 10 bases align to TRBD1. Germline V gene lookup returns CDR1 MNHEY and CDR2 SMNVEV (reference sequence). This CDR3 is 16 amino acids long. The trim removed 2 bases at V and 4 bases at J, leaving 4 bases unmatched.

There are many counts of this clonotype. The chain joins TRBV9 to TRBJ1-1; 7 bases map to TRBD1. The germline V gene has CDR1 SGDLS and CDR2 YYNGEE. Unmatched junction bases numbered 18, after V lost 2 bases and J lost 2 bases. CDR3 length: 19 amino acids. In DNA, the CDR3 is TGTGCCAGCAGCGTGGGAACCTACGGGACAGCCTCTAGTAACACTGAAGCTTTCTTT. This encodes CASSVGTYGTASSNTEAFF. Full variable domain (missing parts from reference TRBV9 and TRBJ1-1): DSGVTQTPKHLITATGQRVTLRCSPRSGDLSVYWYQQSLDQGLQFLIQYYNGEERAKGNILERFSAQQFPDLHSELNLSSLELGDSALYFCASSVGTYGTASSNTEAFFGQGTRLTVV.

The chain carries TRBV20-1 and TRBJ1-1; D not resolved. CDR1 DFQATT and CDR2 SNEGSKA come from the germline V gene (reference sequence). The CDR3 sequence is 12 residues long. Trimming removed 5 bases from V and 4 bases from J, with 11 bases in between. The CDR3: CSAVDGGTEAFF. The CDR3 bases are TGCAGTGCTGTGGACGGCGGCACTGAAGCTTTCTTT.

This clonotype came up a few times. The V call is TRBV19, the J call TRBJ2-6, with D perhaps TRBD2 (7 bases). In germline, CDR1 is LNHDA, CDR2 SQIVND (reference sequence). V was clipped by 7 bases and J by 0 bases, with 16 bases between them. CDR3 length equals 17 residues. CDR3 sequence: CASIGGGGYSGANVLTF. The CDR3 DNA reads TGTGCCAGTATAGGGGGAGGGGGATACTCTGGGGCCAACGTCCTGACTTTC.

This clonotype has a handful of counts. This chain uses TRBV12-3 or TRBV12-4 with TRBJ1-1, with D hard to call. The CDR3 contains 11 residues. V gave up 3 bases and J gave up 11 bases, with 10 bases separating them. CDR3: CASSFGVPAFF. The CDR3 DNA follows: TGTGCCAGCAGTTTCGGCGTACCGGCTTTCTTT.

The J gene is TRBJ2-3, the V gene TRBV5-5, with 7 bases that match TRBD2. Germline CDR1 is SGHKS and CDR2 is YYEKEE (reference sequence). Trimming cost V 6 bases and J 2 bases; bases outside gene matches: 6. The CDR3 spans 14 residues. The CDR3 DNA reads TGTGCCAGCAACCGGGGGGAAAACACAGATACGCAGTATTTT. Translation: CASNRGENTDTQYF.

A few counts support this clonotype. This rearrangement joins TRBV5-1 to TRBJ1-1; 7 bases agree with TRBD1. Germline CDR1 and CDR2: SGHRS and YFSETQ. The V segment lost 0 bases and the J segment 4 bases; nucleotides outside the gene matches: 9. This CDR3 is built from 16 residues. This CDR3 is CASSLATGDRGTEAFF. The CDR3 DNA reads TGCGCCAGCAGCTTGGCTACAGGGGATCGGGGCACTGAAGCTTTCTTT.

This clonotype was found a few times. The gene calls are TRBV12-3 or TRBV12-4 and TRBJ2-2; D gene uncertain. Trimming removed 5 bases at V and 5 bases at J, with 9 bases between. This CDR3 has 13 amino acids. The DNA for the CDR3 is TGTGCCAGCAGTCCCGGTCCGACCGGGGAGCTGTTTTTT. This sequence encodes CASSPGPTGELFF.

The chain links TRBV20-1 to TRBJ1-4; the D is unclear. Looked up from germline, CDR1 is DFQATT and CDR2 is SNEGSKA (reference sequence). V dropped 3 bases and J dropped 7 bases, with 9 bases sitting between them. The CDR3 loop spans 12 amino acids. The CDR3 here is CSARPGVEKLFF. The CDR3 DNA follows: TGCAGTGCTAGGCCTGGGGTTGAAAAACTGTTTTTT.

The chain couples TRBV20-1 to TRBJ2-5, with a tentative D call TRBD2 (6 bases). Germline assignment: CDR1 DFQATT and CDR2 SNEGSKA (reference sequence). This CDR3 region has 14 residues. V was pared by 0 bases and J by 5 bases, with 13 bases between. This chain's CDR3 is CSARDPREAETQYF. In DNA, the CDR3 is TGCAGTGCTAGAGATCCCAGGGAGGCGGAGACCCAGTACTTC.

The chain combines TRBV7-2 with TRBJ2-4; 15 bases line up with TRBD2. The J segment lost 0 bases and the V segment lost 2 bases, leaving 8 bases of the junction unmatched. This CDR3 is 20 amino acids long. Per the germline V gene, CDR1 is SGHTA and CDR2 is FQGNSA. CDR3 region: CASSLPSGTSGGIAKNIQYF. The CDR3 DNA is TGTGCCAGCAGCTTACCATCCGGGACTAGCGGGGGGATAGCCAAAAACATTCAGTACTTC.

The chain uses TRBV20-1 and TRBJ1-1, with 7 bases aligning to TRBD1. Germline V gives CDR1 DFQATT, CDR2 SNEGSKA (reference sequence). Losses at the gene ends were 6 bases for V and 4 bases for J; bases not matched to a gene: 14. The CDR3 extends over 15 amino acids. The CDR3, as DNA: TGCAGTGCGCGCCACAGGGGACGCTCACTCACTGAAGCTTTCTTT. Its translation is CSARHRGRSLTEAFF.

CDR3 nucleotides: TGTGCCAGCAGTGAAACAGGGAGTAAAAACATTCAGTACTTC. This codes for CASSETGSKNIQYF. This chain connects TRBV12-3 or TRBV12-4 to TRBJ2-4; the D gene is possibly TRBD1 (6 bases). The CDR3 runs 14 residues. V was pared by 5 bases and J by 4 bases, with 12 bases between.

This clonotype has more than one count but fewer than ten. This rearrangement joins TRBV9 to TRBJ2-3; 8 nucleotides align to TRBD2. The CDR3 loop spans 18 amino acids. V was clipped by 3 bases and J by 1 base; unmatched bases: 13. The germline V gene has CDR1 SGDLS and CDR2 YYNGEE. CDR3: CASSADPFPAGGTDTQYF. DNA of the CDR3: TGTGCCAGCAGCGCGGACCCCTTTCCAGCGGGGGGCACAGATACGCAGTATTTT.

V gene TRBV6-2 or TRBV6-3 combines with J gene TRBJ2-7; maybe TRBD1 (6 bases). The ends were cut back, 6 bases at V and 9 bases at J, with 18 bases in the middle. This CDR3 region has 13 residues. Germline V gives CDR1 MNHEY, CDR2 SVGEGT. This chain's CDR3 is CASSRDRTFVQYV. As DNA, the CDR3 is TGTGCCAGCAGCCGCGACAGGACTTTTGTGCAGTACGTC.

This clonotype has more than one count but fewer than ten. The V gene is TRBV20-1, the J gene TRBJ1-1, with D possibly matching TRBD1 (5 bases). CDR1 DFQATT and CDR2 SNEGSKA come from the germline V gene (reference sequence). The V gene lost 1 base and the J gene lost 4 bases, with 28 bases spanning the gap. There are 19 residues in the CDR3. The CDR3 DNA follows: TGCAGTGCTAGAGTGTTAGACAGAAGGGACGCGTATTTGGGCACTGAAGCTTTCTTT. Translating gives CSARVLDRRDAYLGTEAFF.

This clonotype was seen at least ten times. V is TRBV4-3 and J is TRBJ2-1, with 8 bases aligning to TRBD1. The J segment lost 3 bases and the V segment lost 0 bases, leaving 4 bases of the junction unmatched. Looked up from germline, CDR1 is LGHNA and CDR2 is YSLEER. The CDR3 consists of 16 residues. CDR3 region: CASSQDADRDYNEQFF. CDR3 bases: TGCGCCAGCAGCCAAGATGCGGACAGGGACTACAATGAGCAGTTCTTC.

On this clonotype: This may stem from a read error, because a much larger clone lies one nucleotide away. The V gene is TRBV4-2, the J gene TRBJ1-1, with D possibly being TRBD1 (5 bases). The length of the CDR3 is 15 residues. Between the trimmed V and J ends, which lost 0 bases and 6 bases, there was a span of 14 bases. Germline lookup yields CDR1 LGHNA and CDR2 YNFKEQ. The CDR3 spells CASSQDVGRCAEAFF. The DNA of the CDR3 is TGTGCCAGCAGCCAAGATGTGGGGCGGTGCGCTGAAGCTTTCTTT.

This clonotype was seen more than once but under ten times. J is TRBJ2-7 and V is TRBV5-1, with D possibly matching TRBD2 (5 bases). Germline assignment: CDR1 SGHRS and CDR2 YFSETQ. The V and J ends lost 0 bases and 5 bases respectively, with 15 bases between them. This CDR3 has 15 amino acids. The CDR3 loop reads CASSLAGGPPDEQYF. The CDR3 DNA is TGCGCCAGCAGCTTGGCCGGCGGGCCTCCTGACGAGCAGTACTTC. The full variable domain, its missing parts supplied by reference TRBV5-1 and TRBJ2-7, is KAGVTQTPRYLIKTRGQQVTLSCSPISGHRSVSWYQQTPGQGLQFLFEYFSETQRNKGNFPGRFSGRQFSNSRSEMNVSTLELGDSALYLCASSLAGGPPDEQYFGPGTRLTVT.